Shown below are 15 T cell receptor beta chains from a single sample sequenced in a study of T cell changes during pregnancy in multiple sclerosis. Clones were read by immunoSEQ multiplex PCR, and TCRdb kept only the in-frame ones, dropping some. The profile shows around 40,000 clones, approximately 94% of them singletons. Sequencing was performed on CD4+ T cells from peripheral blood mononuclear cells, taken in the third trimester of pregnancy. Source of these receptors: a female donor with multiple sclerosis, enrolled in a pregnancy study.

This clone showed up just once. CDR3 region: CASSGGSEEAGELFF. CDR3 sequence (DNA): TGTGCCAGCAGCGGAGGGTCCGAAGAGGCCGGGGAGCTGTTTTTT. This rearrangement joins TRBV7-2 to TRBJ2-2, with D possibly matching TRBD2 (6 bases). The CDR3 extends over 15 amino acids. V lost 5 bases and J 6 bases, leaving 16 bases between the germline ends. CDR1 SGHTA and CDR2 FQGNSA come from the germline V gene.

The V and J genes are TRBV19 and TRBJ1-2, with D unresolved. The germline V and J ends were trimmed by 9 bases and 7 bases, with 21 bases remaining between them. Germline V gene sequence: CDR1 LNHDA, CDR2 SQIVND (reference sequence). CDR3 length equals 14 residues. The CDR3 nucleotides are TGTGCCAGCTCACTGAGGGCAGCCAATGGTGGCTACACCTTC. Its protein product is CASSLRAANGGYTF.

The gene calls are TRBV2 and TRBJ2-3, with D possibly TRBD2 on 5 matching bases. The V end lost 7 bases, the J end lost 5 bases, and 16 bases lay between the germline ends. This CDR3 contains 14 residues. Germline assignment: CDR1 SNHLY and CDR2 FYNNEI. The CDR3: CASTRGSRQDTQYF. CDR3 coding DNA: TGTGCCAGCACCCGAGGGTCTAGACAAGATACGCAGTATTTT.

The chain recombines TRBV7-6 with TRBJ2-7; D remains ambiguous. Germline-derived CDR1 and CDR2 are SGHVS and FNYEAQ. The CDR3 spans 13 residues. V dropped 1 base and J dropped 6 bases, with 10 bases sitting between them. CDR3 sequence (DNA): TGTGCCAGCAGCTTAGGGTCTTCGGGCGAGCAGTACTTC. The encoded protein is CASSLGSSGEQYF.

The chain carries TRBV4-2 and TRBJ2-7, with 8 bases aligning to TRBD1. Per germline, CDR1 LGHNA and CDR2 YNFKEQ. The CDR3 length is 15 residues. Unmatched junction bases numbered 1, after V lost 0 bases and J lost 0 bases. The CDR3 loop is CASSQEGTGSYEQYF. In DNA form, the CDR3 reads TGTGCCAGCAGCCAAGAAGGGACAGGCTCCTACGAGCAGTACTTC.

Of note for this clone: This specimen includes other DNA sequences encoding the same CDR3. The J gene is TRBJ1-2, the V gene TRBV29-1; 9 bases are a match to TRBD1. Germline CDR1 SQVTM, CDR2 ANQGSEA. The CDR3 covers 11 residues. Trimming at V came to 6 bases and at J to 5 bases, leaving 1 base not matched to a gene. The CDR3 is CSVGQGYGYTF. As DNA, the CDR3 is TGCAGCGTGGGACAGGGATATGGCTACACCTTC.

The rearrangement joins TRBV7-3 to TRBJ2-7; 7 bases align to TRBD1. J lost 6 bases, V lost 2 bases, and 1 base had no gene match. Germline V gives CDR1 SGHTA, CDR2 FQGTGA. The CDR3 loop spans 12 amino acids. The CDR3 bases are TGTGCCAGCAGCTTATCAGGGGGCGAGCAGTACTTC. This codes for CASSLSGGEQYF.

V is TRBV29-1 and J is TRBJ1-1; weak D call: TRBD1 (5 bases). Germline CDR1 reads SQVTM; CDR2 reads ANQGSEA. The CDR3 contains 13 residues. The germline V and J ends were trimmed by 7 bases and 0 bases, with 12 bases remaining between them. CDR3 bases: TGCAGCGCCGAAGGACACATGAACACTGAAGCTTTCTTT. This translates into CSAEGHMNTEAFF. The complete variable domain, with remaining parts taken from reference TRBV29-1 and TRBJ1-1, reads SAVISQKPSRDICQRGTSLTIQCQVDSQVTMMFWYRQQPGQSLTLIATANQGSEATYESGFVIDKFPISRPNLTFSTLTVSNMSPEDSSIYLCSAEGHMNTEAFFGQGTRLTVV.

This clone appeared a single time. This chain uses TRBV18 with TRBJ2-4, with TRBD2 as a possible D gene (5 bases). The V and J ends lost 3 bases and 1 base respectively, with 10 bases between them. The CDR3 runs 15 residues. Germline CDR1 reads KGHSH; CDR2 reads LQKENI. The CDR3 DNA follows: TGTGCCAGCTCACCTGGGTGGAGGGCCAAAAACATTCAGTACTTC. Translated, it gives CASSPGWRAKNIQYF.

This chain links TRBV9 with TRBJ2-7, with TRBD1 matching 10 bases. V trimming: 1 base; J trimming: 5 bases; junction bases outside the gene matches: 6. Germline CDR1 SGDLS, CDR2 YYNGEE. This CDR3 has 15 residues. CDR3 sequence (DNA): TGTGCCAGCAGCGTAAACTGGGACAGGGGACACGAGCAGTACTTC. Its protein is CASSVNWDRGHEQYF. The entire variable domain, with the rest obtained from reference TRBV9 and TRBJ2-7, is as follows: DSGVTQTPKHLITATGQRVTLRCSPRSGDLSVYWYQQSLDQGLQFLIQYYNGEERAKGNILERFSAQQFPDLHSELNLSSLELGDSALYFCASSVNWDRGHEQYFGPGTRLTVT.

This chain uses TRBV19 with TRBJ1-5; TRBD1 matches 9 bases. J lost 0 bases, V lost 5 bases, and 5 bases had no gene match. The CDR3 extends over 16 amino acids. Germline CDR1 and CDR2: LNHDA and SQIVND (reference sequence). The CDR3 reads CASSLQGASSNQPQHF. DNA of the CDR3: TGTGCCAGTAGTCTACAGGGGGCCTCTAGCAATCAGCCCCAGCATTTT.

J is TRBJ1-2 and V is TRBV11-2; 12 nucleotides line up with TRBD1. V shed 5 bases and J 8 bases; nucleotides not matched to a gene: 9. The CDR3 is 15 amino acids. Germline V gives CDR1 SGHAT, CDR2 FQNNGV. Written as DNA, the CDR3 is TGTGCCAGCAGCACTATACGGGACAGGGGGCAAGGCTACACCTTC. Encoded protein: CASSTIRDRGQGYTF.

The CDR3 DNA sequence: TGCGCCAGCAGCTTGGTACAGAGCTCCTACAATGAGCAGTTCTTC. Translated: CASSLVQSSYNEQFF. This chain joins TRBV5-1 and TRBJ2-1; no firm D call. CDR3 size: 15 residues. CDR1 is SGHRS, CDR2 YFSETQ, per germline. Deletions cut 0 bases from V and 0 bases from J, with 7 bases between.

The genes are TRBV18 and TRBJ2-3, with 9 bases identical to TRBD1. CDR1 KGHSH and CDR2 LQKENI come from the germline V gene. The CDR3 covers 17 residues. Unmatched junction bases numbered 12, after V lost 3 bases and J lost 5 bases. The CDR3 loop reads CASSPQPSAGQGDTQYF. CDR3 DNA sequence: TGTGCCAGCTCACCCCAGCCCTCGGCGGGACAGGGAGATACGCAGTATTTT. The whole variable domain, filled in from reference TRBV18 and TRBJ2-3, reads NAGVMQNPRHLVRRRGQEARLRCSPMKGHSHVYWYRQLPEEGLKFMVYLQKENIIDESGMPKERFSAEFPKEGPSILRIQQVVRGDSAAYFCASSPQPSAGQGDTQYFGPGTRLTVL.

This chain connects TRBV6-1 to TRBJ1-1, with 8 positions matching TRBD1. Germline trimming cut 4 bases from V and 4 bases from J; bases unmatched to any gene: 5. CDR3 length: 14 amino acids. CDR1 is MNHNS, CDR2 SASEGT, per germline. CDR3 loop: CASSAGQGFTEAFF. Written as DNA, the CDR3 is TGTGCCAGCAGTGCCGGACAGGGATTCACTGAAGCTTTCTTT.